This T cell receptor beta chain comes out of a study of shared clonotypes between healthy human individuals. Study context: There were three CD4 naive, three CD4 memory, two CD8 naive and one CD8 memory plates per donor. General observations from the study: Against clonotypes common to all four donors, non-shared ones had lower generation probabilities. Donor clonotype sharing was expected to depend on sequencing depth. Sorted-subset sequencing was shown by rarefaction to be incomplete despite large depth.

This table comes from immunoSEQ multiplex PCR, and its TCRdb copy is limited to in-frame clones, with some not included. The sample includes about 1 million clones, about 75% of them seen just once. With regard to this clone: The antigen remains undetermined.

The TCR originated in a man between 18 and 29 years old in good health. Material: memory CD4+ T cells sorted from blood. Stated subset: CD45RA-negative fraction.

The CDR3 DNA is TGTGCCAGCAGCTATCGAGGGGCGGGCACAGATACGCAGTATTTT. This sequence encodes CASSYRGAGTDTQYF. The chain joins TRBV7-3 to TRBJ2-3; D assignment may be TRBD1 or TRBD2 (5 bases each). V was trimmed by 4 bases and J by 1 base, leaving 12 bases between them. The CDR3 covers 15 residues. Germline V gene lookup returns CDR1 SGHTA and CDR2 FQGTGA. The full variable domain, with the rest looked up from reference TRBV7-3 and TRBJ2-3, is GAGVSQTPSNKVTEKGKYVELRCDPISGHTALYWYRQSLGQGPEFLIYFQGTGAADDSGLPNDRFFAVRPEGSVSTLKIQRTERGDSAVYLCASSYRGAGTDTQYFGPGTRLTVL.